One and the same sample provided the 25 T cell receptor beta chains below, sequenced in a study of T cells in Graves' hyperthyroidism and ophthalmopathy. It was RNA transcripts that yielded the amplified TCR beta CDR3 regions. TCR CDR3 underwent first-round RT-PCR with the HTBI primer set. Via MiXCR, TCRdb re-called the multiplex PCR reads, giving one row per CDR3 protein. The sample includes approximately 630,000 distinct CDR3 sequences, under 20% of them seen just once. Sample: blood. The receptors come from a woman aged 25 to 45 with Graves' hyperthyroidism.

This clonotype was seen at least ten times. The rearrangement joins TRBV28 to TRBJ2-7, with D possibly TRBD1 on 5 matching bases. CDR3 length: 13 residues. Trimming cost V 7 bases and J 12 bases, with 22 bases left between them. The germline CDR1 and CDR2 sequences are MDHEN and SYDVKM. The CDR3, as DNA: TGTGCCAGCAAAGTCGACGGCCTAAGGGGCCTGTACTTC. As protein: CASKVDGLRGLYF.

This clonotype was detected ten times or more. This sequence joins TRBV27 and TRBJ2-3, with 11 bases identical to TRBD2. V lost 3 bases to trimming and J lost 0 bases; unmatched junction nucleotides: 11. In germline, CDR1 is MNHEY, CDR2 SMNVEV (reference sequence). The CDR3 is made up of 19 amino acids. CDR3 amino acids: CASSFQLAGAPSSTDTQYF. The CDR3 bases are TGTGCCAGCAGTTTCCAACTAGCGGGAGCCCCTTCTAGCACAGATACGCAGTATTTT.

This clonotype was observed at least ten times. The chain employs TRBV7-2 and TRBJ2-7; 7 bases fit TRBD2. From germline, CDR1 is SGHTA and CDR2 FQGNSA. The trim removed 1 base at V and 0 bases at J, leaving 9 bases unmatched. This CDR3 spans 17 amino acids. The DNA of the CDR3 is TGTGCCAGCAGCTTAGAAGCGGGACCTACCCTCTCCTACGAGCAGTACTTC. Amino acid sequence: CASSLEAGPTLSYEQYF.

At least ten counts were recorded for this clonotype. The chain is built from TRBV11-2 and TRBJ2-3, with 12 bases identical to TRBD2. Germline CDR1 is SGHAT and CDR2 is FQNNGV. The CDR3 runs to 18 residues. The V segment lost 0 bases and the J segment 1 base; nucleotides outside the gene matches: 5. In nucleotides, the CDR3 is TGTGCCAGCAGCTTAGACTGGCGACTAGCGGGAGGCACAGATACGCAGTATTTT. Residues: CASSLDWRLAGGTDTQYF.

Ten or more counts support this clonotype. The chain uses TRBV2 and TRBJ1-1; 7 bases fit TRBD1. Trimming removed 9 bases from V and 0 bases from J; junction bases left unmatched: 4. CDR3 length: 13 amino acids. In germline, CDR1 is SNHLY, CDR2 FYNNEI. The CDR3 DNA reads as TGTGCCAGTAACAGGGGTCTGAACACTGAAGCTTTCTTT. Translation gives CASNRGLNTEAFF.

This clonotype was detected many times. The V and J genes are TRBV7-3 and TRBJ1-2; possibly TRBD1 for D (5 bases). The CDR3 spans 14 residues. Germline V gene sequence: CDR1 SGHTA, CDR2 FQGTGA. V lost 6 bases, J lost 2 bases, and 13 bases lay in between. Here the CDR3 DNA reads TGTGCCAGCAGTAACAGGAATGAGAACTATGGCTACACCTTC. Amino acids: CASSNRNENYGYTF.

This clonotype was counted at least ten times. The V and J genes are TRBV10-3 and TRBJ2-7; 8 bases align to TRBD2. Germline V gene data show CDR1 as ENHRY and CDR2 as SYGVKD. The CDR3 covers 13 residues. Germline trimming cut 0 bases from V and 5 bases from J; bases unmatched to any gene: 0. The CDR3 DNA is TGTGCCATCAGTGAGTCAGCGGGAGACGAGCAGTACTTC. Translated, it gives CAISESAGDEQYF.

This CDR3 is CSARRSGGLSNTEAFF. CDR3 DNA sequence: TGCAGTGCTAGGAGGTCCGGGGGGCTGTCAAACACTGAAGCTTTCTTT. The V call is TRBV20-1, the J call TRBJ1-1; a possible D gene is TRBD1 (6 bases). The CDR3 has 16 amino acids. The V and J ends lost 3 bases and 2 bases respectively, with 19 bases between them. Germline V gene data show CDR1 as DFQATT and CDR2 as SNEGSKA (reference sequence).

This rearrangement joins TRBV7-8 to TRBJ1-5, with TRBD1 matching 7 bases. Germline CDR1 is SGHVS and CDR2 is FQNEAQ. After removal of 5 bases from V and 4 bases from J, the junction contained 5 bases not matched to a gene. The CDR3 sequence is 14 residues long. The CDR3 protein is CASSHDRVNQPQHF. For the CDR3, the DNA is TGTGCCAGCAGCCATGACAGGGTGAATCAGCCCCAGCATTTT.

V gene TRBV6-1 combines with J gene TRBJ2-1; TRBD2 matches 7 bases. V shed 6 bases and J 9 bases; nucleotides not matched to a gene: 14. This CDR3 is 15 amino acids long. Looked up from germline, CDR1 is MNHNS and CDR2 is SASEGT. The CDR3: CASRPPSAGASEQFF. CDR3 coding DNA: TGTGCCAGCAGGCCTCCTTCGGCGGGAGCCAGTGAGCAGTTCTTC.

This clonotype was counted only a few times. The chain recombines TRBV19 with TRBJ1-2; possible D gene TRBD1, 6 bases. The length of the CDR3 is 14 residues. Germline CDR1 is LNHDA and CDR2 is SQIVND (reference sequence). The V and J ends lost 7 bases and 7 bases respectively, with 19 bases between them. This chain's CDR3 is CASNVGTSASGYTF. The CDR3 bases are TGTGCCAGTAATGTGGGGACATCTGCGTCTGGCTACACCTTC.

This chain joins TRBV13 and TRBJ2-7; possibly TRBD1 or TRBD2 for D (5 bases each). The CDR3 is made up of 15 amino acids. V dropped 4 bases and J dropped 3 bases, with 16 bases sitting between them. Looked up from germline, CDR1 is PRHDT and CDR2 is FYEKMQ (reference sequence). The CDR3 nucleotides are TGTGCCAGCAGCTCCCAAGGGGCCGGAGGCTACGAGCAGTACTTC. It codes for CASSSQGAGGYEQYF.

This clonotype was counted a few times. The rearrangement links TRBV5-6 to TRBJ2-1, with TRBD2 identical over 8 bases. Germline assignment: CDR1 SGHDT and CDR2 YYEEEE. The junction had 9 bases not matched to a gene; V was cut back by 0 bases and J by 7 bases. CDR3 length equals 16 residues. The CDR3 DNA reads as TGTGCCAGCAGCTTGGCCTTGGGACTAGTCGGGAATGAGCAGTTCTTC. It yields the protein CASSLALGLVGNEQFF.

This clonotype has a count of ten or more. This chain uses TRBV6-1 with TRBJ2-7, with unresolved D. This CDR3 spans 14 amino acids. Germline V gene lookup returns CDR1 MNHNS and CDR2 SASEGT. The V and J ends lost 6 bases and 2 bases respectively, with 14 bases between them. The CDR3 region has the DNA TGTGCCAGCAGGCGCGACATGGGGACCTACGAGCAGTACTTC. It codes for CASRRDMGTYEQYF.

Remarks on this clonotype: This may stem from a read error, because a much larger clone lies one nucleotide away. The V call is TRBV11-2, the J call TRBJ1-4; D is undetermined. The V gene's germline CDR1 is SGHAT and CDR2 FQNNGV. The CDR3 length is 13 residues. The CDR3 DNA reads TGTGCCAGCAGCAGGGCAACTAATGAAAAACTGGTTTTT. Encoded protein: CASSRATNEKLVF.

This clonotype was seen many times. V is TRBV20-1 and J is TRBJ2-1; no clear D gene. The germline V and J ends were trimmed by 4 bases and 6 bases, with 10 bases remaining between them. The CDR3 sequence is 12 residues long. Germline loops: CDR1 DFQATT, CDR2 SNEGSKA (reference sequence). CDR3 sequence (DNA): TGCAGTGCTATTACAGAGTTCAATGAGCAGTTCTTC. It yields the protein CSAITEFNEQFF.

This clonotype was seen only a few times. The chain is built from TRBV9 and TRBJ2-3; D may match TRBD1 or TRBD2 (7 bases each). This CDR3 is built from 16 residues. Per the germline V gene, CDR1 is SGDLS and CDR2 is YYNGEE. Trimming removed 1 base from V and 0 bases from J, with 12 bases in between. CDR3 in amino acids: CASSVREGASTDTQYF. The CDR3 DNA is TGTGCCAGCAGCGTAAGGGAGGGGGCTAGCACAGATACGCAGTATTTT.

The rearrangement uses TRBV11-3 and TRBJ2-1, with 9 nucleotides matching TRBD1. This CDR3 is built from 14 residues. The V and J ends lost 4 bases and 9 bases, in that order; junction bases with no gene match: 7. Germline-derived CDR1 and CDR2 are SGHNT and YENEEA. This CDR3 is CASSWTGVVGEQFF. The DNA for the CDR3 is TGTGCCAGCAGCTGGACAGGGGTGGTTGGTGAGCAGTTCTTC. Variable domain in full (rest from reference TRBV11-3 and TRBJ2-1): EAGVVQSPRYKIIEKKQPVAFWCNPISGHNTLYWYLQNLGQGPELLIRYENEEAVDDSQLPKDRFSAERLKGVDSTLKIQPAELGDSAVYLCASSWTGVVGEQFFGPGTRLTVL.

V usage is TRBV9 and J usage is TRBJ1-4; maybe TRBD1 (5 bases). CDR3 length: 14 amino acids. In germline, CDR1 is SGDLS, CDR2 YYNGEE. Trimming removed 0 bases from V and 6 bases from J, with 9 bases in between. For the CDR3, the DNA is TGTGCCAGCAGCGTAGCCCGGACACATGAAAAACTGTTTTTT. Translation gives CASSVARTHEKLFF.

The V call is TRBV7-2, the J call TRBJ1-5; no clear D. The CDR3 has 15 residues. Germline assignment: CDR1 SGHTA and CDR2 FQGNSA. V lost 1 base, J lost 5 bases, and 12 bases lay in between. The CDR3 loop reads CASSLVYGMDQPQHF. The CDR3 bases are TGTGCCAGCAGCTTAGTGTACGGGATGGATCAGCCCCAGCATTTT.

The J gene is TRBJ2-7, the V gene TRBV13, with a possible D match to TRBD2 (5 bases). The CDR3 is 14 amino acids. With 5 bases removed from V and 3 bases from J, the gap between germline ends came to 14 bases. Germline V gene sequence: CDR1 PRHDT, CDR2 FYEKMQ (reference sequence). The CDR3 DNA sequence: TGTGCCAGCAGCCCGCAGACTAACATCTACGAGCAGTACTTC. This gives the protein CASSPQTNIYEQYF.

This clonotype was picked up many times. DNA for the CDR3: TGTGCCAGCAGCTTAAGGCGACCACAGGGGGCGGACGAGCAGTACTTC. The encoded protein is CASSLRRPQGADEQYF. The chain combines TRBV11-2 with TRBJ2-7; 9 nucleotides agree with TRBD1. The CDR3 spans 16 residues. V lost 2 bases to trimming and J lost 5 bases; unmatched junction nucleotides: 10. Germline loops: CDR1 SGHAT, CDR2 FQNNGV.

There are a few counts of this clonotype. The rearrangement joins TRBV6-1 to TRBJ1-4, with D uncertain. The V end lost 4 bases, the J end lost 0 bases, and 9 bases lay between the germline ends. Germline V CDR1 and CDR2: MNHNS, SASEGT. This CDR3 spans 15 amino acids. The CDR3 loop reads CASSVRSATNEKLFF. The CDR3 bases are TGTGCCAGCAGTGTGAGGTCTGCAACTAATGAAAAACTGTTTTTT.

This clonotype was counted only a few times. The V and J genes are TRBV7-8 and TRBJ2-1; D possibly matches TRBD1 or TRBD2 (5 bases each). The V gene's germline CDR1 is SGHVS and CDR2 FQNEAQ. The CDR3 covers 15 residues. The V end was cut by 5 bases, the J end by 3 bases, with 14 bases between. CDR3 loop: CASSPRDQHYNEQFF. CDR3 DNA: TGTGCCAGCAGCCCACGGGACCAACACTACAATGAGCAGTTCTTC.

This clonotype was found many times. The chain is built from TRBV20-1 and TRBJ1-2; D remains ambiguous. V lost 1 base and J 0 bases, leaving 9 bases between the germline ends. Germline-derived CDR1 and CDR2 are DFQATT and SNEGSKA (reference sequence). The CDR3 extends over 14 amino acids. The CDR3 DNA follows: TGCAGTGCTAGAGTGCGAGGAACTAACTATGGCTACACCTTC. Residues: CSARVRGTNYGYTF.